This TCR beta chain was retrieved from a study of PD-L1 blockade in urothelial cancer (dated by TCRdb to 2016 to 2017). Background on the whole study: Every patient began therapy in the mid-2010s and was given atezolizumab 1,200 mg intravenously every 3 weeks. The study, an exploratory multi-omic analysis, examined somatic, immune and clinical correlates of response to PD-L1 blockade with atezolizumab in urothelial cancer. Progression-free survival longer than 6 months counted as durable clinical benefit, and TCR features were additionally tested against both progression-free and overall survival. Patients had an ECOG performance status of 0 or 1 and had received between 0 and 3 prior chemotherapy regimens. Blood samples were analyzed 3 weeks after the start of treatment (second dose) and 6 weeks after the start of treatment. About nine tenths of the roughly 29 patients were identified as males with urothelial cancer of bladder origin, and a prior smoking history was reported by 18 of 29 patients. Pretreatment tumor samples and matched peripheral blood, collected serially before and after atezolizumab treatment, underwent TCR sequencing. Pretreatment blood TCR-seq was available for about 30 patients, at least one posttreatment blood collection was obtained for 25 or so patients, and tumor TCR-seq was available for 25 or so patients. Durable clinical benefit was achieved by nine patients but not by the remaining 20. A median of roughly 140,000 T cells and just over 80,000 unique TCRs was obtained from blood samples, and a median clonality of roughly 0.082 was observed. In the same patients, pretreatment tumors underwent whole exome sequencing and RNA sequencing in addition to TCR sequencing. Study-level results and caveats: Patients with durable benefit showed greater expansion of tumor-associated TCR clones in peripheral blood 3 weeks after starting treatment (n ≈ 22, p = 0.022). Because of the small sample size (n ≈ 27) and the many exploratory analyses performed, the results are intended to be regarded as hypothesis-generating. A pretreatment peripheral blood TCR clonality below the median was linked to improved progression-free and overall survival.

About this clone itself: There is no known antigen for this receptor. Nothing much larger sits one base from this clone, and base qualities are not available. Other DNA sequences in the sample encode the same CDR3.

The CDR3 holds 13 amino acids from the cysteine to the phenylalanine. Only the CDR3 portion is preserved as DNA: 39 bases, with reading frame beginning at the first base. The germline V gene provides CDR1 SGHTA and CDR2 FQGNSA. At the junction V is shortened by 2 bases and J by 1 base, with 3 bases in between. Per the publication, the time point label means: pretreatment peripheral blood. A cohort of about 27 patients with locally advanced or metastatic urothelial carcinoma, treated at Memorial Sloan Kettering on a trial protocol, was included. Peripheral blood mononuclear cells were collected pretreatment and during treatment, with between 1 and 8 total time points per patient. The Qiagen DNeasy Blood extraction kit was used to purify genomic DNA from total PBMCs and from tumor samples. PBMCs were collected pretreatment and during treatment, and were isolated and stored as previously described. Synthetic TCR analog templates were spiked into each PCR so that absolute template abundance could be estimated from read counts. The immunoSEQ assay was used to amplify TCRbeta CDR3 regions from genomic DNA with bias-controlled V and J gene primers. Rearranged TCRbeta segments were sequenced at approximately 20X coverage. In the original analysis: Clustering was used to correct sequencing errors, and CDR3s were annotated against IMGT so that V, D and J genes could be assigned. Out-of-frame and stop-codon sequences were excluded, and only productive TCRbeta rearrangements were used in downstream analyses. Clonality was computed as one minus Shannon entropy normalized by the log of the number of unique productive sequences. Clones differing between time points or between blood and tumor were identified by Fisher's exact test with Benjamini-Hochberg correction at adjusted p below 0.01. TCRdb limited this immuneACCESS table to in-frame rearrangements with V and J called. A share of clones is missing; checked studies link under half to unresolved V genes, and the rest is unexplained. V, J and clone size are those of that table, while D and trimming were read from the DNA. The sample includes over 100,000 clones, with about 81% observed a single time. The ten biggest clones cover about 2.9% of the sample.

The receptor chain draws on TRBV7-2 and TRBJ1-5; no D gene call is confident. This specimen consisted of PBMCs, obtained around atezolizumab (anti-PD-L1) treatment. The TCR comes from a man between 45 and 60 years old with urothelial cancer. The nucleotide sequence is TGTGCCAGCAGCTTACAGAGCAATCAGCCCCAGCATTTT. It translates to CASSLQSNQPQHF. Joined to the reference TRBV7-2 and TRBJ1-5 proteins, this CDR3 gives the full variable domain: GAGVSQSPSNKVTEKGKDVELRCDPISGHTALYWYRQSLGQGLEFLIYFQGNSAPDKSGLPSDRFSAERTGGSVSTLTIQRTQQEDSAVYLCASSLQSNQPQHFGDGTRLSIL.